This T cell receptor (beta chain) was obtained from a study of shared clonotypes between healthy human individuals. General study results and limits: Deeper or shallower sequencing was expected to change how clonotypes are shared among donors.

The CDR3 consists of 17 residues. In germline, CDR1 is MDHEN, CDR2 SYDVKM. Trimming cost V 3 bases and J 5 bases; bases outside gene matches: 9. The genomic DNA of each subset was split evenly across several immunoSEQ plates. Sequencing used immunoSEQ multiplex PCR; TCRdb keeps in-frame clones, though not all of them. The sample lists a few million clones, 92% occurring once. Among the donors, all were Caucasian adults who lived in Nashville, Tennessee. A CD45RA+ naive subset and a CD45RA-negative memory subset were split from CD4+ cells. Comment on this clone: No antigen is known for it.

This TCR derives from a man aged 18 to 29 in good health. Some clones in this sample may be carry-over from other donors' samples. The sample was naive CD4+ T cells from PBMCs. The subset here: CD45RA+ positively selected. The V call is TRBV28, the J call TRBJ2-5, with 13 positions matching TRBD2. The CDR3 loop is CASSFRTSGSPGETQYF. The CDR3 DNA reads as TGTGCCAGCAGTTTTCGGACTAGCGGGAGCCCGGGGGAGACCCAGTACTTC.